The TCR beta chain under discussion was sequenced for a study of blood T cell repertoires in COVID-19. Overall study context: T cells, B-cell-depleted T cells, or PBMCs provided the cDNA or gDNA that served as material.

In terms of age and location, participants ranged from roughly 18 to 90 years and lived in under 30 US areas. Only in-frame clones appear in the TCRdb table, and some are missing; sequencing was by immunoSEQ multiplex PCR. The sample holds some 270,000 clones; 80% to 90% are singletons and the top ten take 4.1%. Germline V gives CDR1 MDHEN, CDR2 SYDVKM. Deletions cut 3 bases from V and 3 bases from J, with 15 bases between. The CDR3 contains 15 residues. This sequence joins TRBV28 and TRBJ2-7, with D tentatively TRBD1 (7 bases). The receptor's source is a woman younger than 45 with acute COVID-19. The sample taken for sequencing was PBMCs or T cells enriched from blood (not recorded which). CDR3 amino acids: CASSLGGQFLYEQYF. In nucleotides, the CDR3 is TGTGCCAGCAGTTTGGGGGGACAGTTTCTCTACGAGCAGTACTTC.